The 31 T cell receptor beta chains listed next were all sequenced from one sample in a study of cytotoxic CD8 clonotypes in ibrutinib-treated CLL. Sequenced by immunoSEQ multiplex PCR; TCRdb stores in-frame clones only, minus some. This sample yields about 84,000 clones, of which approximately 86% are seen a single time; about 5.8% belongs to the top ten. The sequencing here drew on PBMCs, taken before ibrutinib treatment. These receptors were taken from a human donor with chronic lymphocytic leukemia.

The V call is TRBV28, the J call TRBJ2-7, with 7 bases lining up with TRBD2. V dropped 1 base and J dropped 6; count of bases not matched to a gene: 12. CDR3 size: 16 residues. Germline V CDR1 and CDR2: MDHEN, SYDVKM. The CDR3 region is CASSLFAGVYLPEQYF. As DNA, the CDR3 is TGTGCCAGCAGTTTATTTGCGGGAGTCTACCTCCCCGAGCAGTACTTC.

This chain uses TRBV5-1 with TRBJ1-1, with D tentatively TRBD1 (5 bases). The CDR3 has 13 amino acids. V lost 4 bases, J lost 2 bases, and 9 bases lay in between. CDR1 is SGHRS, CDR2 YFSETQ, per germline. The CDR3 DNA is TGCGCCAGCAGCCGGGGCCCCAACACTGAAGCTTTCTTT. This encodes CASSRGPNTEAFF.

V gene TRBV4-1 combines with J gene TRBJ2-3; possibly TRBD2 for D (7 bases). V gave up 0 bases and J gave up 4 bases, with 20 bases separating them. The germline V gene encodes CDR1 MGHRA and CDR2 YSYEKL. CDR3 length equals 18 residues. CDR3 loop: CASSQDLGGTTLPDTQYF. The DNA for the CDR3 is TGCGCCAGCAGCCAAGATTTAGGGGGGACTACTTTGCCAGATACGCAGTATTTT.

This chain connects TRBV30 to TRBJ1-1, with D possibly matching TRBD1 (6 bases). Germline V gene sequence: CDR1 GTSNPN, CDR2 SVGIG (reference sequence). The CDR3 extends over 15 amino acids. Trimming left V 3 bases short and J 5 bases short, with 19 bases between. The CDR3 region is CAWSPRRGARTEAFF. CDR3 nucleotides: TGTGCCTGGAGCCCACGGCGGGGGGCGCGGACTGAAGCTTTCTTT.

This chain links TRBV7-2 with TRBJ2-3; possibly TRBD1 or TRBD2 for D (5 bases each). Trimming took off 1 base at V and 6 bases at J, with 8 bases between the two ends. The V gene's germline CDR1 is SGHTA and CDR2 FQGNSA. The CDR3 is made up of 13 amino acids. The CDR3 spells CASSLGWGDTQYF. CDR3 DNA: TGTGCCAGCAGCTTAGGTTGGGGGGATACGCAGTATTTT. Full variable domain (remainder filled in from reference TRBV7-2 and TRBJ2-3): GAGVSQSPSNKVTEKGKDVELRCDPISGHTALYWYRQSLGQGLEFLIYFQGNSAPDKSGLPSDRFSAERTGGSVSTLTIQRTQQEDSAVYLCASSLGWGDTQYFGPGTRLTVL.

CDR3 protein: CSVARDRVHEQYF. Here the CDR3 DNA reads TGCAGCGTGGCCAGGGACAGGGTGCACGAGCAGTACTTC. V usage is TRBV29-1 and J usage is TRBJ2-7; 9 positions agree with TRBD1. The CDR3 consists of 13 residues. Germline CDR1 reads SQVTM; CDR2 reads ANQGSEA. V was pared by 6 bases and J by 5 bases, with 8 bases of the junction left unmatched.

The V and J genes are TRBV10-3 and TRBJ2-5; TRBD2 aligns across 14 bases. The CDR3 contains 17 residues. Per germline, CDR1 ENHRY and CDR2 SYGVKD. Trimming at V came to 6 bases and at J to 5 bases, leaving 11 bases not matched to a gene. CDR3 DNA sequence: TGTGCCATCAGCGGGCAGGGGACTAGCGGGAGTGGGGAGACCCAGTACTTC. Its protein is CAISGQGTSGSGETQYF.

This chain connects TRBV7-2 to TRBJ2-5; the D call may be TRBD1 or TRBD2 (6 bases each). This CDR3 spans 16 amino acids. V was clipped by 7 bases and J by 0 bases, with 18 bases between them. CDR1 is SGHTA and CDR2 is FQGNSA in the germline V gene. The CDR3 spells CASNLRGAGYQETQYF. The DNA of the CDR3 is TGTGCCAGCAATCTTAGGGGGGCCGGGTACCAAGAGACCCAGTACTTC.

V is TRBV11-2 and J is TRBJ2-2, with TRBD2 matching 10 bases. After removal of 5 bases from V and 6 bases from J, the junction contained 9 bases not matched to a gene. CDR3 size: 16 residues. Germline values: CDR1 SGHAT, CDR2 FQNNGV. The CDR3: CASSQNPSGSPGELFF. DNA of the CDR3: TGTGCCAGCAGCCAAAATCCTAGCGGGAGTCCCGGGGAGCTGTTTTTT.

This chain connects TRBV2 to TRBJ2-4, with 13 bases that match TRBD2. The CDR3 extends over 20 amino acids. V shed 6 bases, J shed 3 bases, and the junction held 17 bases outside the gene matches. Germline values: CDR1 SNHLY, CDR2 FYNNEI. Here the CDR3 reads CASSRNGLAGAPGDKNIQYF. The DNA for the CDR3 is TGTGCCAGCAGCCGAAATGGACTAGCGGGAGCCCCCGGGGACAAAAACATTCAGTACTTC.

This clone has just a few counts. The V gene is TRBV30, the J gene TRBJ1-4; TRBD1 matches at 7 bases. V lost 1 base and J lost 8; bases outside the gene matches: 4. Germline V lookup: CDR1 GTSNPN, CDR2 SVGIG (reference sequence). The CDR3 is 13 residues long. CDR3 bases: TGTGCCTGGAGTGAAAAGGGGGCGGAAAAACTGTTTTTT. It yields the protein CAWSEKGAEKLFF.

This clone has just a few counts. The gene calls are TRBV2 and TRBJ2-5; TRBD1 agrees at 11 bases. The CDR3 is 16 residues long. V was clipped by 7 bases and J by 4 bases; unmatched bases: 11. The germline V gene has CDR1 SNHLY and CDR2 FYNNEI. Here the CDR3 DNA reads TGTGCCAGCATCCCGGACAGGGGGCTTTTACGAGAGACCCAGTACTTC. Protein sequence: CASIPDRGLLRETQYF.

The chain uses TRBV19 and TRBJ1-4; D may be TRBD1 (6 bases). V gave up 6 bases and J gave up 3 bases, with 14 bases separating them. The germline CDR1 and CDR2 sequences are LNHDA and SQIVND (reference sequence). This CDR3 comprises 15 residues. The DNA for the CDR3 is TGTGCCAGTAGGTTTAACAGGGAGCCTAATGAAAAACTGTTTTTT. This translates into CASRFNREPNEKLFF.

This sequence joins TRBV19 and TRBJ2-3, with 11 bases aligning to TRBD2. The CDR3 extends over 16 amino acids. Per the germline V gene, CDR1 is LNHDA and CDR2 is SQIVND (reference sequence). V gave up 1 base and J gave up 4 bases; unmatched junction bases: 4. CDR3 coding DNA: TGTGCCAGTAGTATAGTGGTAGCGGGAGGGCCAGATACGCAGTATTTT. Its translation: CASSIVVAGGPDTQYF.

The chain couples TRBV28 to TRBJ2-6; no clear D. Between the trimmed V and J ends, which lost 6 bases and 1 base, there was a span of 13 bases. Germline V gene data show CDR1 as MDHEN and CDR2 as SYDVKM. CDR3 length: 16 amino acids. Here the CDR3 DNA reads TGTGCCAGCAGCTCCCCTCAAAGTTCTGGGGCCAACGTCCTGACTTTC. It codes for CASSSPQSSGANVLTF.

J is TRBJ2-5 and V is TRBV5-1; possible D gene TRBD1, 6 bases. The CDR3 loop spans 17 amino acids. V was trimmed by 4 bases and J by 4 bases, leaving 23 bases between them. Germline CDR1 SGHRS, CDR2 YFSETQ. CDR3 coding DNA: TGCGCCAGCAGCACCAACCCGACAGGACCTCTCGGAGAGACCCAGTACTTC. Amino acid sequence: CASSTNPTGPLGETQYF.

The V and J genes are TRBV5-1 and TRBJ1-4; TRBD1 matches at 8 bases. The CDR3 loop spans 16 amino acids. Looked up from germline, CDR1 is SGHRS and CDR2 is YFSETQ. Losses at the gene ends were 5 bases for V and 0 bases for J; bases not matched to a gene: 6. CDR3 sequence reads: CASRVGQGSTNEKLFF. The CDR3 DNA reads TGCGCCAGCAGGGTAGGACAGGGTTCAACTAATGAAAAACTGTTTTTT.

V and J are TRBV6-8 and TRBJ2-3; TRBD1 aligns across 9 bases. V lost 6 bases and J lost 4; bases outside the gene matches: 14. The germline gives CDR1 MNHGY, CDR2 SAAAGT. The CDR3 is made up of 17 amino acids. Here the CDR3 DNA reads TGTGCCAGCAGCCTAGACAGGGGGGGGCTCTCGGCAGATACGCAGTATTTT. Protein: CASSLDRGGLSADTQYF.

This sequence joins TRBV10-3 and TRBJ1-2; 12 positions match TRBD1. Trimming took 0 bases from V and 3 from J; bases not matched to a gene: 11. CDR3 length: 19 residues. Germline assignment: CDR1 ENHRY and CDR2 SYGVKD. CDR3 sequence: CAISESPGQGARYDYGYTF. As DNA, the CDR3 is TGTGCCATCAGTGAGTCGCCGGGACAGGGGGCGCGTTATGACTATGGCTACACCTTC.

The chain couples TRBV19 to TRBJ1-2; 7 nucleotides match TRBD1. Germline values: CDR1 LNHDA, CDR2 SQIVND (reference sequence). V was clipped by 4 bases and J by 4 bases; unmatched bases: 3. The CDR3 loop spans 13 amino acids. The CDR3: CASSTAGGYGYTF. The CDR3 DNA reads TGTGCCAGTAGTACCGCAGGGGGCTATGGCTACACCTTC.

V usage is TRBV10-1 and J usage is TRBJ1-1, with D possibly being TRBD1 (6 bases). V was clipped by 6 bases and J by 4 bases, with 15 bases between them. CDR1 is WNHNN, CDR2 SYGVQD, per germline (reference sequence). CDR3 size: 14 residues. The CDR3: CASSPIGGGTEAFF. The CDR3 coding sequence is TGCGCCAGCAGCCCTATAGGGGGGGGCACTGAAGCTTTCTTT.

With regard to this clone: As the CDR3 is not closed by the conserved phenylalanine or tryptophan, this likely results from a read error. Because the CDR3's place on the DNA is in doubt, the DNA is left out and the CDR3 is given as listed by TCRdb. V gene TRBV2 combines with J gene TRBJ1-2. The V gene's germline CDR1 is SNHLY and CDR2 FYNNEI. Ends included, the CDR3 has 12 residues. The CDR3 region is CASRRELTQSLL.

V gene TRBV9 combines with J gene TRBJ1-2, with D perhaps TRBD1 (5 bases). This CDR3 has 15 amino acids. Trimming left V 0 bases short and J 0 bases short, with 9 bases between. Per the germline V gene, CDR1 is SGDLS and CDR2 is YYNGEE. The CDR3: CASSVAPGANYGYTF. For the CDR3, the DNA is TGTGCCAGCAGCGTAGCTCCGGGGGCTAACTATGGCTACACCTTC.

The chain has TRBV2 and TRBJ2-7; weak D call: TRBD2 (7 bases). The CDR3 is 20 residues long. From germline, CDR1 is SNHLY and CDR2 FYNNEI. The V and J ends lost 4 bases and 6 bases respectively, with 34 bases between them. The CDR3 nucleotides read TGTGCCAGCAGTGTTTGGGGGAGGGTTCGCCCGCTCGAGGGGGGTCTCGAGCAGTACTTC. Residues: CASSVWGRVRPLEGGLEQYF.

The CDR3 loop reads CASSLGRDSSYTF. CDR3 nucleotide sequence: TGTGCCAGCAGCTTGGGGAGGGACTCGAGCTACACCTTC. This chain connects TRBV5-4 to TRBJ1-2; possible D gene TRBD1, 5 bases. CDR1 SGHNT and CDR2 YYREEE come from the germline V gene (reference sequence). The germline V and J ends were trimmed by 0 bases and 9 bases, with 12 bases remaining between them. The CDR3 spans 13 residues.

This rearrangement joins TRBV11-3 to TRBJ2-3; TRBD2 matches 12 bases. Germline values: CDR1 SGHNT, CDR2 YENEEA. The V and J ends lost 5 bases and 2 bases, in that order; junction bases with no gene match: 8. The CDR3 has 17 amino acids. As DNA, the CDR3 is TGTGCCAGCAGCCCCGGACTAGCGGGGCTTTTCACAGATACGCAGTATTTT. Protein: CASSPGLAGLFTDTQYF. The full variable domain, its missing parts supplied by reference TRBV11-3 and TRBJ2-3, is EAGVVQSPRYKIIEKKQPVAFWCNPISGHNTLYWYLQNLGQGPELLIRYENEEAVDDSQLPKDRFSAERLKGVDSTLKIQPAELGDSAVYLCASSPGLAGLFTDTQYFGPGTRLTVL.

The V and J genes are TRBV23-1 and TRBJ1-3; 8 nucleotides match TRBD1. TRBV23-1 is recorded as an ORF, its role being uncertain. The CDR3 runs 16 residues. V was clipped by 2 bases and J by 0 bases; unmatched bases: 3. This CDR3 reads CASSQPGTGSGNTIYF. CDR3 nucleotide sequence: TGCGCCAGCAGTCAACCCGGGACAGGCTCTGGAAACACCATATATTTT.

The chain recombines TRBV7-8 with TRBJ2-2; 8 bases map to TRBD2. V was clipped by 2 bases and J by 0 bases; unmatched bases: 5. CDR1 is SGHVS and CDR2 is FQNEAQ in the germline V gene. CDR3 length: 17 amino acids. The CDR3 loop is CASSLYGRGPNTGELFF. CDR3 in DNA: TGTGCCAGCAGCTTATACGGGAGGGGACCGAACACCGGGGAGCTGTTTTTT.

This clone was recorded once. The gene calls are TRBV2 and TRBJ2-5; D not certain. Germline-derived CDR1 and CDR2 are SNHLY and FYNNEI. The CDR3 is made up of 13 amino acids. V was pared by 6 bases and J by 0 bases, with 8 bases between. This chain's CDR3 is CASRTTYQETQYF. CDR3 sequence (DNA): TGTGCCAGCAGAACTACGTACCAAGAGACCCAGTACTTC.

The chain is built from TRBV5-1 and TRBJ2-7, with a tentative D call TRBD2 (6 bases). This CDR3 has 15 residues. The V gene's germline CDR1 is SGHRS and CDR2 YFSETQ. The V and J ends lost 1 base and 4 bases respectively, with 15 bases between them. CDR3 sequence reads: CASSLSVAGLYEQYF. The CDR3 DNA sequence: TGCGCCAGCAGCTTGAGTGTTGCGGGACTTTACGAGCAGTACTTC. The whole variable domain, remainder taken from reference TRBV5-1 and TRBJ2-7, is KAGVTQTPRYLIKTRGQQVTLSCSPISGHRSVSWYQQTPGQGLQFLFEYFSETQRNKGNFPGRFSGRQFSNSRSEMNVSTLELGDSALYLCASSLSVAGLYEQYFGPGTRLTVT.

V and J are TRBV9 and TRBJ2-1, with D possibly matching TRBD1 (6 bases). The CDR3 consists of 15 residues. Trimming took off 0 bases at V and 4 bases at J, with 11 bases between the two ends. The germline CDR1 and CDR2 sequences are SGDLS and YYNGEE. CDR3 sequence (DNA): TGTGCCAGCAGCGTAGAGGACAGTAGTTACAATGAGCAGTTCTTC. Protein: CASSVEDSSYNEQFF.